This passage covers 31 T cell receptor beta chains from one sample sequenced in a study of T cells in Graves' hyperthyroidism and ophthalmopathy. Researchers took RNA transcripts and amplified the TCR beta CDR3 regions from them. TCR CDR3 regions were first amplified by RT-PCR with HTBI primers. One entry per CDR3 protein, called by TCRdb with MiXCR from the multiplex PCR reads. The data hold around 210,000 distinct CDR3 sequences, with about a sixth observed a single time. The specimen sequenced was blood. The source of these receptors is a woman in her 50s with Graves' hyperthyroidism.

This clonotype was seen ten or more times. The chain uses TRBV12-3 or TRBV12-4 and TRBJ1-1, with unresolved D. Trimming cost V 4 bases and J 0 bases, with 6 bases left between them. This CDR3 is 13 amino acids long. The CDR3 spells CASSSVMNTEAFF. CDR3 DNA: TGTGCCAGCAGTTCTGTTATGAACACTGAAGCTTTCTTT.

This clonotype has a count of ten or more. The chain combines TRBV4-1 with TRBJ1-4, with 10 bases fitting TRBD1. This CDR3 spans 18 amino acids. The junction had 10 bases not matched to a gene; V was cut back by 0 bases and J by 6 bases. Germline V gene data show CDR1 as MGHRA and CDR2 as YSYEKL. The CDR3: CASSQESVGGTGDEKLFF. DNA for the CDR3: TGCGCCAGCAGCCAAGAATCAGTGGGAGGGACAGGGGATGAAAAACTGTTTTTT.

This clonotype was observed a few times. V usage is TRBV9 and J usage is TRBJ2-2; no clear D gene. Between the trimmed V and J ends, which lost 5 bases and 6 bases, there was a span of 11 bases. The CDR3 runs to 13 residues. In germline, CDR1 is SGDLS, CDR2 YYNGEE. The chain's CDR3 is CASSFKGSGELFF. The CDR3 nucleotides are TGTGCCAGCAGTTTCAAAGGGTCCGGGGAGCTGTTTTTT.

The table lists this clonotype with many counts. This chain uses TRBV7-9 with TRBJ1-1, with D perhaps matching TRBD1 (6 bases). The CDR3 is 15 amino acids. Germline V CDR1 and CDR2: SEHNR, FQNEAQ (reference sequence). The V end lost 5 bases, the J end lost 1 base, and 14 bases lay between the germline ends. CDR3 in amino acids: CASSPLTGKNTEAFF. The CDR3 DNA follows: TGTGCCAGCAGCCCCCTCACAGGGAAGAACACTGAAGCTTTCTTT.

This clonotype was seen more than once but under ten times. The CDR3 DNA reads as TGCGCCAGCAGCCAAGAAGGAGCGGGTGTCTACAATGAGCAGTTCTTC. Its protein product is CASSQEGAGVYNEQFF. The V gene is TRBV4-1, the J gene TRBJ2-1; D might be TRBD2 (6 bases). CDR3 length: 16 amino acids. CDR1 and CDR2 (germline): MGHRA, YSYEKL. Between the trimmed V and J ends, which lost 0 bases and 3 bases, there was a span of 12 bases.

This clonotype was seen a few times. The rearrangement uses TRBV15 and TRBJ2-2; D is ambiguous. From germline, CDR1 is LNHNV and CDR2 YYDKDF (reference sequence). The CDR3 is made up of 14 amino acids. V was shortened by 0 bases and J by 2 bases, with 4 bases between the two germline ends. The CDR3 here is CATSREANTGELFF. CDR3 coding DNA: TGTGCCACCAGCAGAGAAGCCAACACCGGGGAGCTGTTTTTT.

The rearrangement links TRBV28 to TRBJ2-1; D is possibly TRBD1 (6 bases). V was clipped by 10 bases and J by 5 bases, with 18 bases between them. Germline V gene sequence: CDR1 MDHEN, CDR2 SYDVKM. The CDR3 is 14 residues long. CDR3 nucleotides: TGTGCCACCCGGCGCCAGGGGATTAACAATGAGCAGTTCTTC. This encodes CATRRQGINNEQFF. The complete variable domain, with remaining parts taken from reference TRBV28 and TRBJ2-1, reads DVKVTQSSRYLVKRTGEKVFLECVQDMDHENMFWYRQDPGLGLRLIYFSYDVKMKEKGDIPEGYSVSREKKERFSLILESASTNQTSMYLCATRRQGINNEQFFGPGTRLTVL.

The chain links TRBV5-4 to TRBJ1-1, with TRBD1 identical over 7 bases. Trimming cost V 4 bases and J 2 bases; bases outside gene matches: 8. Germline V lookup: CDR1 SGHNT, CDR2 YYREEE (reference sequence). This CDR3 comprises 15 residues. CDR3 DNA: TGTGCCAGCAGCCCTAGACAGGGTTTTAACACTGAAGCTTTCTTT. Amino acids: CASSPRQGFNTEAFF.

This clonotype has ten or more counts. The chain uses TRBV27 and TRBJ2-5; no reliable D call. The CDR3 covers 14 residues. The V end lost 5 bases, the J end lost 4 bases, and 14 bases lay between the germline ends. Germline V lookup: CDR1 MNHEY, CDR2 SMNVEV (reference sequence). CDR3 coding DNA: TGTGCCAGCAGTCCAACCCCCGGTGTAGAGACCCAGTACTTC. This sequence encodes CASSPTPGVETQYF.

This clonotype turned up a few times. J is TRBJ2-7 and V is TRBV20-1, with D possibly matching TRBD1 (5 bases). Germline V gene lookup returns CDR1 DFQATT and CDR2 SNEGSKA (reference sequence). CDR3 length: 14 amino acids. Trimming removed 3 bases at V and 3 bases at J, with 15 bases between. The CDR3 coding sequence is TGCAGTGCTAGGGGGCTGGGGTTCAGCTACGAGCAGTACTTC. It yields the protein CSARGLGFSYEQYF.

This rearrangement joins TRBV29-1 to TRBJ1-4; TRBD1 is a possible D gene (6 bases). The V gene's germline CDR1 is SQVTM and CDR2 ANQGSEA. This CDR3 region has 16 residues. The V end was cut by 4 bases, the J end by 5 bases, with 20 bases between. The DNA for the CDR3 is TGCAGCGTTGCTACGGTTCAGGGGCCGGGCAATGAAAAACTGTTTTTT. This encodes CSVATVQGPGNEKLFF.

The table lists this clonotype with many counts. The J gene is TRBJ2-7, the V gene TRBV11-2; TRBD1 matches at 9 bases. V shed 2 bases, J shed 2 bases, and the junction held 4 bases outside the gene matches. Per the germline V gene, CDR1 is SGHAT and CDR2 is FQNNGV. This CDR3 spans 15 amino acids. The CDR3 spells CASSLQGQGAYEQYF. CDR3 bases: TGTGCCAGCAGCTTACAGGGACAGGGAGCCTACGAGCAGTACTTC.

The chain recombines TRBV9 with TRBJ2-7, with 12 bases identical to TRBD2. The CDR3 runs to 13 residues. The V gene end was trimmed by 3 bases and the J gene end by 6 bases; junction bases not matched to a gene: 1. Germline CDR1 SGDLS, CDR2 YYNGEE. The CDR3 reads CASSEGLAGEQYF. In DNA form, the CDR3 reads TGTGCCAGCAGCGAGGGACTAGCGGGCGAGCAGTACTTC.

Ten or more counts support this clonotype. The J gene is TRBJ2-3, the V gene TRBV15; maybe TRBD1 (5 bases). Trimming removed 6 bases at V and 0 bases at J, with 13 bases between. CDR1 is LNHNV, CDR2 YYDKDF, per germline (reference sequence). There are 15 residues in the CDR3. DNA for the CDR3: TGTGCCACCAGTCACTCCCGACAGAGCACAGATACGCAGTATTTT. Translation gives CATSHSRQSTDTQYF.

This clonotype was counted between two and nine times. This chain connects TRBV29-1 to TRBJ2-7; tentative D call: TRBD1 (6 bases). Deletions cut 6 bases from V and 1 base from J, with 22 bases between. CDR3 length equals 16 residues. Germline loops: CDR1 SQVTM, CDR2 ANQGSEA. CDR3 loop: CSVTDDPRQESYEQYF. For the CDR3, the DNA is TGCAGCGTAACCGACGACCCAAGACAGGAATCCTACGAGCAGTACTTC.

Ten or more counts support this clonotype. V and J are TRBV5-8 and TRBJ2-7; TRBD1 matches at 8 bases. The CDR3 covers 15 residues. Germline CDR1 reads SGHTS; CDR2 reads YDEGEE. The V and J ends lost 4 bases and 0 bases, in that order; junction bases with no gene match: 6. The CDR3 loop reads CASSPPDRASYEQYF. The CDR3 DNA reads TGTGCCAGCAGCCCCCCGGACAGGGCCTCCTACGAGCAGTACTTC.

This clonotype was seen a few times. The CDR3, as DNA: TGTGCCAGCAGTTACCGTGCCCTCTACGAGCAGTACTTC. This sequence encodes CASSYRALYEQYF. This chain joins TRBV6-2 or TRBV6-3 and TRBJ2-7; D gene uncertain. Looked up from germline, CDR1 is MNHEY and CDR2 is SVGEGT. Trimming pared 2 bases from V and 3 bases from J, leaving 8 bases between. CDR3 length equals 13 residues.

The J gene is TRBJ1-3, the V gene TRBV28; unclear D gene. The V end lost 5 bases, the J end lost 4 bases, and 18 bases lay between the germline ends. CDR1 is MDHEN, CDR2 SYDVKM, per germline. CDR3 size: 16 residues. CDR3 bases: TGTGCCAGCAGTCCTCCGGGGTCAGGAGGGGGAAACACCATATATTTT. It translates to CASSPPGSGGGNTIYF.

Comment on this clonotype: The junction does not match germline at one end; this may be a read error. The gene calls are TRBV2 and TRBJ1-2; a weak D match, TRBD1 (6 bases). CDR1 SNHLY and CDR2 FYNNEI come from the germline V gene. The CDR3 is made up of 12 amino acids. The CDR3 DNA follows: TGTGCCAGCAGCACGGGGGCGGGGGGCTGCACCTTC. Its translation: CASSTGAGGCTF.

This clonotype showed up many times. This rearrangement joins TRBV11-2 to TRBJ1-1; no clear D gene. Germline CDR1 SGHAT, CDR2 FQNNGV. The germline V and J ends were trimmed by 1 base and 3 bases, with 18 bases remaining between them. This CDR3 contains 17 residues. The DNA of the CDR3 is TGTGCCAGCAGCTTAGCGTGGCACTTCGGTTCGTACACTGAAGCTTTCTTT. Its protein is CASSLAWHFGSYTEAFF.

This clonotype was seen only a few times. This chain links TRBV4-1 with TRBJ2-7; 7 nucleotides match TRBD1. CDR1 MGHRA and CDR2 YSYEKL come from the germline V gene. The CDR3 loop spans 15 amino acids. The junction had 11 bases not matched to a gene; V was cut back by 5 bases and J by 4 bases. The CDR3 DNA is TGCGCCAGCAGCACATTGGGACAGAATCGTTACGAGCAGTACTTC. The encoded protein is CASSTLGQNRYEQYF.

The chain is built from TRBV5-4 and TRBJ1-2; 7 bases are shared with TRBD1. In germline, CDR1 is SGHNT, CDR2 YYREEE (reference sequence). The CDR3 spans 14 residues. With 4 bases clipped from V and 6 bases from J, the junction kept 9 bases outside the gene matches. CDR3 nucleotides: TGTGCCAGCAGCACAACAGGGGCCGGGGATGGCTACACCTTC. Its translation is CASSTTGAGDGYTF.

This clonotype came up a few times. The V call is TRBV20-1, the J call TRBJ2-5, with D possibly being TRBD2 (5 bases). CDR1 DFQATT and CDR2 SNEGSKA come from the germline V gene (reference sequence). Deletions cut 3 bases from V and 5 bases from J, with 10 bases between. This CDR3 contains 12 residues. CDR3 DNA: TGCAGTGCTAGTGAGGGCCTTGAGACCCAGTACTTC. The encoded protein is CSASEGLETQYF.

J is TRBJ2-5 and V is TRBV12-3 or TRBV12-4, with 10 nucleotides matching TRBD2. The CDR3 sequence is 15 residues long. Trimming took 5 bases from V and 0 from J; bases not matched to a gene: 3. CDR3: CASSPGLANQETQYF. CDR3 DNA sequence: TGTGCCAGCAGTCCGGGACTAGCGAACCAAGAGACCCAGTACTTC.

The CDR3 nucleotides are TGTGCCAGCAGTCGGACTACTCTTCGGTTCTTC. This gives the protein CASSRTTLRFF. The chain carries TRBV12-3 or TRBV12-4 and TRBJ2-1; a possible D gene is TRBD2 (6 bases). V dropped 5 bases and J dropped 15 bases, with 14 bases sitting between them. CDR3 length equals 11 residues.

This clonotype was detected only a few times. The chain recombines TRBV5-1 with TRBJ2-1; D possibly corresponds to TRBD2 (6 bases). CDR3 size: 18 residues. CDR1 is SGHRS, CDR2 YFSETQ, per germline. V was cut by 4 bases and J by 8 bases, with 28 bases left in between. This chain's CDR3 is CASSPTIQAEGPEYEQFF. The DNA of the CDR3 is TGCGCCAGCAGCCCGACCATCCAAGCGGAGGGGCCCGAGTATGAGCAGTTCTTC.

This clonotype was found a few times. The CDR3 sequence is CAWSVRATGNTEAFF. In DNA form, the CDR3 reads TGTGCCTGGAGTGTACGGGCCACTGGGAACACTGAAGCTTTCTTT. The chain couples TRBV30 to TRBJ1-1; D gene uncertain. Trimming pared 0 bases from V and 1 base from J, leaving 12 bases between. The germline gives CDR1 GTSNPN, CDR2 SVGIG (reference sequence). This CDR3 region has 15 residues.

At least ten counts were recorded for this clonotype. The gene calls are TRBV20-1 and TRBJ2-1; 12 bases fit TRBD1. The J segment lost 3 bases and the V segment lost 6 bases, leaving 9 bases of the junction unmatched. The germline CDR1 and CDR2 sequences are DFQATT and SNEGSKA (reference sequence). There are 16 residues in the CDR3. The CDR3 region is CSAETGTGGFYNEQFF. CDR3 DNA: TGCAGTGCGGAAACAGGGACAGGGGGCTTCTACAATGAGCAGTTCTTC.

In its sample, this clonotype was seen many times. The chain joins TRBV12-3 or TRBV12-4 to TRBJ1-1, with unresolved D. The CDR3 spans 13 residues. Trimming cost V 6 bases and J 3 bases, with 11 bases left between them. The CDR3 spells CASSNSADTEAFF. DNA of the CDR3: TGTGCCAGCAGCAACTCGGCGGACACTGAAGCTTTCTTT.

This clonotype was seen repeatedly, ten times or more. The CDR3 DNA sequence: TGTGCCAGCAGCCTTACCGATTGGACAGGGGAGAACACTGAAGCTTTCTTT. Encoded protein: CASSLTDWTGENTEAFF. V is TRBV14 and J is TRBJ1-1, with 9 positions matching TRBD1. Unmatched junction bases numbered 10, after V lost 4 bases and J lost 1 base. The length of the CDR3 is 17 residues. Germline-derived CDR1 and CDR2 are SGHDN and FVKESK. The full variable domain, with the rest looked up from reference TRBV14 and TRBJ1-1, is EAGVTQFPSHSVIEKGQTVTLRCDPISGHDNLYWYRRVMGKEIKFLLHFVKESKQDESGMPNNRFLAERTGGTYSTLKVQPAELEDSGVYFCASSLTDWTGENTEAFFGQGTRLTVV.

At least ten counts were recorded for this clonotype. CDR3 nucleotide sequence: TGTGCCAGCAGCTTATTAAACGCGGGAGCGGAGACCCAGTACTTC. Protein: CASSLLNAGAETQYF. The chain is built from TRBV7-3 and TRBJ2-5; TRBD2 agrees at 7 bases. This CDR3 has 15 amino acids. Germline loops: CDR1 SGHTA, CDR2 FQGTGA. After removal of 2 bases from V and 5 bases from J, the junction contained 8 bases not matched to a gene.